This T cell receptor beta chain was profiled in a study of T cell responses to AZD1222 COVID-19 vaccine. Study conclusions and caveats: There were mostly white British donors and more females than males, and clonal diversity was possibly underestimated. Among those given AZD1222, only six or seven were seropositive at baseline. Spike-specific TCR breadth and depth were elevated following two AZD1222 doses. Targeting of unmutated variant regions was reportedly seen in nearly half of spike-specific TCRs.

Generated by immunoSEQ multiplex PCR, the TCRdb table keeps only in-frame clones and is missing some. The sample holds some 190,000 clones, approximately 93% seen once. V was clipped by 2 bases and J by 7 bases, with 0 bases between them. The CDR3 length is 10 residues. Regarding this clone: Its antigen is as yet unknown.

Material: peripheral blood, obtained 28 days after the second AZD1222 dose. The clonotype originates from an adult who received the AZD1222 COVID-19 vaccine. V and J are TRBV12-3 or TRBV12-4 and TRBJ2-1, with D hard to call. DNA of the CDR3: TGTGCCAGCAGTTTAAATGAGCAGTTCTTC. Protein: CASSLNEQFF.